The clone carrying this TCR beta chain came up many times. The read gets to within 3 residues of the CDR3 end, and the germline J gene fills in the rest. This entry is derived from a study of T cell clonality in common variable immunodeficiency. Sequencing input was equivalent genomic DNA from CVID and controls. Clones were sequenced by immunoSEQ multiplex PCR, and TCRdb holds only the in-frame ones, with some missing. This sample comprises roughly 70,000 clones, none seen once only. Germline loops: CDR1 MDHEN, CDR2 SYDVKM. The trim removed 4 bases at V and 7 bases at J, leaving 4 bases unmatched. The CDR3 contains 13 residues.

The specimen sequenced was peripheral blood mononuclear cells. The chain links TRBV28 to TRBJ1-2; 9 bases are shared with TRBD1. The receptor comes from a person aged 18 to 70 in good health. The DNA read from the CDR3 is TGTGCCAGCAGTTCGACAGGGGGTATTGGC. Its translation: CASSSTGGIG. The CDR3, in full, reads CASSSTGGIGYTF.